Below, one T cell receptor (beta chain) is given with its context. CDR3 size: 16 residues. CDR1 MNHNS and CDR2 SASEGT come from the germline V gene. Losses at the gene ends were 3 bases for V and 4 bases for J; bases not matched to a gene: 6. Per the authors' pipeline: Amplifying reference gene primers gave estimates of nucleated cell counts. The data were produced by immunoSEQ multiplex PCR, yet TCRdb's version contains in-frame clones alone and is incomplete. V, J and clone size were drawn from that table, and D and trimming were deduced from the DNA. The table lists 55,000 to 65,000 clones, 70% to 80% of them singletons. This sample was included in a study of blood T cell repertoires in COVID-19. Looking at the study overall: Samples taken during acute and convalescent COVID-19 were collected in the United States, Italy and Spain. Sample material is recorded as cDNA or gDNA derived from T cells, B-cell-depleted T cells, or PBMCs.

This TCR was recovered from a man aged 55 to 70 with acute or convalescent COVID-19. Sequenced material: peripheral blood. This chain links TRBV6-1 with TRBJ2-5, with 12 bases identical to TRBD2. Here the CDR3 reads CASSELAGGPGETQYF. CDR3 nucleotide sequence: TGTGCCAGCAGTGAGCTAGCGGGAGGGCCCGGAGAGACCCAGTACTTC.